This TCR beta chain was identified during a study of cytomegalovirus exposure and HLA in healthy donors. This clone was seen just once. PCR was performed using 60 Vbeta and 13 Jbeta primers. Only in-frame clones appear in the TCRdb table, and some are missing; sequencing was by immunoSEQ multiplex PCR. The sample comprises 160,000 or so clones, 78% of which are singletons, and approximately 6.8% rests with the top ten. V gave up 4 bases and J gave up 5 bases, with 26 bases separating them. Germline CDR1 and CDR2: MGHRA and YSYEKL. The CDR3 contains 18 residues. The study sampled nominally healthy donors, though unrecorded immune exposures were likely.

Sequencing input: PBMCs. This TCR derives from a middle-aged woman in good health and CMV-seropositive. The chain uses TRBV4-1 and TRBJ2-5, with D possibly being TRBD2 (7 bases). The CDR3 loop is CASSLQKEGGGGWETQYF. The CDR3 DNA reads TGCGCCAGCAGCCTACAGAAGGAAGGGGGGGGAGGGTGGGAGACCCAGTACTTC.